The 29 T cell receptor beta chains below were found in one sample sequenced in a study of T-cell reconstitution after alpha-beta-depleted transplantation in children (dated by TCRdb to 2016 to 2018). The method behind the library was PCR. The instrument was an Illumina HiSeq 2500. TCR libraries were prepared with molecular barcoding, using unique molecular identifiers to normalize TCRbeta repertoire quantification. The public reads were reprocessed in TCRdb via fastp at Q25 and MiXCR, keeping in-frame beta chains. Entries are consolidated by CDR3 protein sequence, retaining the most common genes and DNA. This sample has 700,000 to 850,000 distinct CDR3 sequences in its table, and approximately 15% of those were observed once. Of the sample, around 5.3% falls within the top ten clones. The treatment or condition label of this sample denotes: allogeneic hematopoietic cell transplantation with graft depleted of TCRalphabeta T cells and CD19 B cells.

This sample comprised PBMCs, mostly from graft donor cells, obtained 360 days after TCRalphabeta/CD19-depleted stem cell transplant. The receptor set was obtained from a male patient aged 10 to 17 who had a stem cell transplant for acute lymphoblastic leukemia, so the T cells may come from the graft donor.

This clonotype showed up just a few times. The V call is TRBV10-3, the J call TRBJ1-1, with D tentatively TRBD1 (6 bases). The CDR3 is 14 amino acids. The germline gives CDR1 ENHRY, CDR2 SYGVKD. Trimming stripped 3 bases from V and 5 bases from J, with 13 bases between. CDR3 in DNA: TGTGCCATCAGTGACGGGCAGGGGAAGACTGAAGCTTTCTTT. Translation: CAISDGQGKTEAFF.

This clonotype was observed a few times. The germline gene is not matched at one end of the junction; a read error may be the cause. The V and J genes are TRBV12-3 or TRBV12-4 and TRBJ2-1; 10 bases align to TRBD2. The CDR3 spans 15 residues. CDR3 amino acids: CASSLAGVIRNEQFF. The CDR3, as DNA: TGTGCCAGCAGTCTAGCGGGAGTTATTAGGAATGAGCAGTTCTTC.

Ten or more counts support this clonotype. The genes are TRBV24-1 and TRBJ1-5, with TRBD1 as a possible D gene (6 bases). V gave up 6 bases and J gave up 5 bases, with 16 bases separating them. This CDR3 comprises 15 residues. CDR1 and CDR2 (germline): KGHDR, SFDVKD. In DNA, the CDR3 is TGTGCCACCAGTCATCCCAGGACAGCAGATCAGCCCCAGCATTTT. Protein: CATSHPRTADQPQHF.

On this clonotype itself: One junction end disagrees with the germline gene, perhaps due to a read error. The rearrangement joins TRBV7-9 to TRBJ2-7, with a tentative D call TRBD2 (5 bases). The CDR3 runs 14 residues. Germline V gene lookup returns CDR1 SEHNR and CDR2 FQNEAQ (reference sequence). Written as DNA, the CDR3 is TGTGCCAGCAGCCTAGCCATAGGAACCTACGAGCAGTACTTC. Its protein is CASSLAIGTYEQYF.

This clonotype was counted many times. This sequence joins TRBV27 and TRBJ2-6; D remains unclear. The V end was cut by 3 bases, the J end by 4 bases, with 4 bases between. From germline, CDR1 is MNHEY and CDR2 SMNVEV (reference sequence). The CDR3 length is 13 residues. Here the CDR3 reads CASSFLGANVLTF. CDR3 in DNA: TGTGCCAGCAGTTTCTTAGGGGCCAACGTCCTGACTTTC.

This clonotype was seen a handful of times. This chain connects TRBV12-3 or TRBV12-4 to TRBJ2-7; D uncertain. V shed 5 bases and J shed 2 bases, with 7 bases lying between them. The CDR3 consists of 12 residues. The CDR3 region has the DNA TGTGCCAGCAGTCCAGTAACCTACGAGCAGTACTTC. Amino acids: CASSPVTYEQYF.

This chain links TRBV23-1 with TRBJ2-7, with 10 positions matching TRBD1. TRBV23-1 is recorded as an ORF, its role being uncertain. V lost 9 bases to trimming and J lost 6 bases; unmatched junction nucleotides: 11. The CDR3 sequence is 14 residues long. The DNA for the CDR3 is TGCGCCAGGGTTACCCGGGACAGGGGTCCCGAGCAGTACTTC. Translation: CARVTRDRGPEQYF.

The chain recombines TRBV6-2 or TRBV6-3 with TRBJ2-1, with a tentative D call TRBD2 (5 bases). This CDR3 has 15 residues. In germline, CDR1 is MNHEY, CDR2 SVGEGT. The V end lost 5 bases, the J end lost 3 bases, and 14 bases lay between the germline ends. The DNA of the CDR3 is TGTGCCAGCAGTCGAGGAGGAGCTGTCTACAATGAGCAGTTCTTC. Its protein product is CASSRGGAVYNEQFF.

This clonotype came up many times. This chain's CDR3 is CASSLTGSNQPQHF. Here the CDR3 DNA reads TGTGCCAGCAGCCTTACAGGGAGCAATCAGCCCCAGCATTTT. The chain uses TRBV12-3 or TRBV12-4 and TRBJ1-5; D perhaps matches TRBD1 (6 bases). V dropped 6 bases and J dropped 1 base, with 10 bases sitting between them. The CDR3 has 14 amino acids.

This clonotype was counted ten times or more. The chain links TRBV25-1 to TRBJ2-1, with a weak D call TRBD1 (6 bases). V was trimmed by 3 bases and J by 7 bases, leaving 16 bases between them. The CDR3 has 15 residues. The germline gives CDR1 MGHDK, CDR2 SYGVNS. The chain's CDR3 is CASSDLGAWGNEQFF. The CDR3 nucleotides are TGTGCCAGCAGTGATTTGGGGGCGTGGGGTAATGAGCAGTTCTTC.

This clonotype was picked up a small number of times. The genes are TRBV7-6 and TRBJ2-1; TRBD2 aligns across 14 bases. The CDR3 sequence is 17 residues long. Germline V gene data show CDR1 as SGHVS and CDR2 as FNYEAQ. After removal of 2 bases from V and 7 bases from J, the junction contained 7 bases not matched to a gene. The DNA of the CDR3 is TGTGCCAGCAGCTTACGGCCCGGGACTAGCGGGAGTAATGAGCAGTTCTTC. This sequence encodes CASSLRPGTSGSNEQFF.

CDR3 protein: CSAQTGTGWKTQYF. In DNA, the CDR3 is TGCAGTGCCCAGACCGGGACAGGATGGAAGACCCAGTACTTC. The J gene is TRBJ2-5, the V gene TRBV20-1; 8 bases fit TRBD1. V lost 6 bases to trimming and J lost 6 bases; unmatched junction nucleotides: 12. CDR1 DFQATT and CDR2 SNEGSKA come from the germline V gene (reference sequence). CDR3 size: 14 residues.

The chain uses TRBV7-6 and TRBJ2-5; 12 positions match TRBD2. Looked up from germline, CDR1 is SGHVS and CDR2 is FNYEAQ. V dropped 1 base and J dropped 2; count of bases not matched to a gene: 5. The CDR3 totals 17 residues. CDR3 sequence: CASSLEASGREQETQYF. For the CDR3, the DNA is TGTGCCAGCAGCTTAGAGGCTAGCGGGAGGGAACAAGAGACCCAGTACTTC.

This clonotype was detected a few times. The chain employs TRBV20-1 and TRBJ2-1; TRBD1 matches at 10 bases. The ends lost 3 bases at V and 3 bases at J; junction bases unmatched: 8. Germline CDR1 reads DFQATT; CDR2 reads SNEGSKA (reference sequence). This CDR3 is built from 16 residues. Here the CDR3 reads CSARAMGQGIYNEQFF. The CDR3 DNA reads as TGCAGTGCTAGGGCTATGGGACAGGGGATCTACAATGAGCAGTTCTTC.

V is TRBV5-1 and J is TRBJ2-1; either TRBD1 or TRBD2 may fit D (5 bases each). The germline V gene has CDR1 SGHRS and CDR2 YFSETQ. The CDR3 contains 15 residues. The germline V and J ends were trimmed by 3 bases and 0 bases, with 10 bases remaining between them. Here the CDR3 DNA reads TGCGCCAGCAGCTCCCGGGACGGCTCCTACAATGAGCAGTTCTTC. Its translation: CASSSRDGSYNEQFF. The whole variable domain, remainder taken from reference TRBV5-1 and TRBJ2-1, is KAGVTQTPRYLIKTRGQQVTLSCSPISGHRSVSWYQQTPGQGLQFLFEYFSETQRNKGNFPGRFSGRQFSNSRSEMNVSTLELGDSALYLCASSSRDGSYNEQFFGPGTRLTVL.

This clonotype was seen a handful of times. CDR3 sequence (DNA): TGTGCCAGCAGGCGCGCCGGGACAGGGCGAGGCTACACCTTC. It codes for CASRRAGTGRGYTF. V and J are TRBV12-3 or TRBV12-4 and TRBJ1-2; 9 bases align to TRBD1. V lost 6 bases to trimming and J lost 8 bases; unmatched junction nucleotides: 10. The CDR3 contains 14 residues.

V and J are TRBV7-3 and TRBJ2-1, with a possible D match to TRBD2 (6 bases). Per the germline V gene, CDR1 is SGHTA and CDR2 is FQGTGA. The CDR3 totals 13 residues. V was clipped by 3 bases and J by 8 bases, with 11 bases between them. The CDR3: CASSFFGSDEQFF. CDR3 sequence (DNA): TGTGCCAGCAGCTTCTTCGGGAGCGATGAGCAGTTCTTC.

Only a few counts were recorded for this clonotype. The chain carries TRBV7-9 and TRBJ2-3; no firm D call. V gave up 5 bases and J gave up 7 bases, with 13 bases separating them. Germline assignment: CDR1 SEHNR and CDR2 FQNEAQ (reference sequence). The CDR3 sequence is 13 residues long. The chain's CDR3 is CASSPPGLNTQYF. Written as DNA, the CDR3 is TGTGCCAGCAGCCCACCCGGTCTAAATACGCAGTATTTT. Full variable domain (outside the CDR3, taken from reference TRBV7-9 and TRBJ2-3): DTGVSQNPRHKITKRGQNVTFRCDPISEHNRLYWYRQTLGQGPEFLTYFQNEAQLEKSRLLSDRFSAERPKGSFSTLEIQRTEQGDSAMYLCASSPPGLNTQYFGPGTRLTVL.

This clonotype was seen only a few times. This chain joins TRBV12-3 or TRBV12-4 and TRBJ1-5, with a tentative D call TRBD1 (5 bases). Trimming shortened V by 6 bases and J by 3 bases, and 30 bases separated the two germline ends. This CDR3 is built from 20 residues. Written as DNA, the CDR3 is TGTGCCAGCAGCCCTTACGCCCCGGGGGAGGGACTTGCCCTCAATCAGCCCCAGCATTTT. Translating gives CASSPYAPGEGLALNQPQHF.

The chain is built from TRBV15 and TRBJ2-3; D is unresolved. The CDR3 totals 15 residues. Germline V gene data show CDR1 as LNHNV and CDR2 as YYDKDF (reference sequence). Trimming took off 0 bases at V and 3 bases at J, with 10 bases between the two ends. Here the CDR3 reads CATSRDLGPTDTQYF. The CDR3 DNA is TGTGCCACCAGCAGAGATTTGGGTCCAACAGATACGCAGTATTTT.

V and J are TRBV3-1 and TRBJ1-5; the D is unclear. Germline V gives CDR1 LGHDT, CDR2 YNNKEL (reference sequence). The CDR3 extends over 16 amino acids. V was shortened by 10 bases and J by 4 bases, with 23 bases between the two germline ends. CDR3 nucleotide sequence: TGTGCCACCTCCCAAGATCTGGGTTGGTTAAATCAGCCCCAGCATTTT. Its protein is CATSQDLGWLNQPQHF.

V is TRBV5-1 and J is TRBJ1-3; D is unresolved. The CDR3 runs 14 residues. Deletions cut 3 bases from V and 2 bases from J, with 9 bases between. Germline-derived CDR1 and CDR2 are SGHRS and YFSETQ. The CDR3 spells CASSSGEPGNTIYF. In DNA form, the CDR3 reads TGCGCCAGCAGCTCCGGGGAACCTGGAAACACCATATATTTT.

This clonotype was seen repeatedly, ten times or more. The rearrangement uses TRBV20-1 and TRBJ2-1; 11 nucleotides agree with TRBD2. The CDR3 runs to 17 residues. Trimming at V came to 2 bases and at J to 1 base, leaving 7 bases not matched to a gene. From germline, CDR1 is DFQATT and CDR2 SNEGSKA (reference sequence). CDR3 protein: CSARPTSGSVSYNEQFF. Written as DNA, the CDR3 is TGCAGTGCTAGACCTACTAGCGGGAGTGTATCCTACAATGAGCAGTTCTTC.

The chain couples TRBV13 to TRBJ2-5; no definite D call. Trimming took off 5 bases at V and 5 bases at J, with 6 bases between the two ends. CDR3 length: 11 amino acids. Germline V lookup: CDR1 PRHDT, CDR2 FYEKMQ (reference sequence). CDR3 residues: CASSHKETQYF. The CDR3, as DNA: TGTGCCAGCAGCCATAAGGAGACCCAGTACTTC.

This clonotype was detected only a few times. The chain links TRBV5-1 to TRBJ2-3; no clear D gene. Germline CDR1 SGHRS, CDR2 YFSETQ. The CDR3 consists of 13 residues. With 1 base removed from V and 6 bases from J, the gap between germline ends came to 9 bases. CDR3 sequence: CASSLPNGDTQYF. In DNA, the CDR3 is TGCGCCAGCAGCTTGCCCAATGGGGATACGCAGTATTTT. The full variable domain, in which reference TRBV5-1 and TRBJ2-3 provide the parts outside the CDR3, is KAGVTQTPRYLIKTRGQQVTLSCSPISGHRSVSWYQQTPGQGLQFLFEYFSETQRNKGNFPGRFSGRQFSNSRSEMNVSTLELGDSALYLCASSLPNGDTQYFGPGTRLTVL.

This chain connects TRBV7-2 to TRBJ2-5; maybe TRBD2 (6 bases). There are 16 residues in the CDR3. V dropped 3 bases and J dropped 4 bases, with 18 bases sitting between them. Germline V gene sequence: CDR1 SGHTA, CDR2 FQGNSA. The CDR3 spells CASSLGGSGLLETQYF. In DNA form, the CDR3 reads TGTGCCAGCAGCTTGGGTGGTAGCGGATTGTTAGAGACCCAGTACTTC.

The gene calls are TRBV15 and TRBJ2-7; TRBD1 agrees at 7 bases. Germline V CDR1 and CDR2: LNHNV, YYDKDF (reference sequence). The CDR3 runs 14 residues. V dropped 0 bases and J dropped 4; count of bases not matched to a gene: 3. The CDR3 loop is CATSRDRDRYEQYF. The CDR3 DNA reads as TGTGCCACCAGCAGAGATCGGGACAGATACGAGCAGTACTTC.

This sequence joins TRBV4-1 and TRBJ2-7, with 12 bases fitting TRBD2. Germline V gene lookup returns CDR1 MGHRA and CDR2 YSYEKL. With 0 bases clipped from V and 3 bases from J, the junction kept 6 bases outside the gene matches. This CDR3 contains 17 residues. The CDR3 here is CASSQEGTSGRSYEQYF. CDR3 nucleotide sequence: TGCGCCAGCAGCCAAGAAGGGACTAGCGGGCGAAGCTACGAGCAGTACTTC.

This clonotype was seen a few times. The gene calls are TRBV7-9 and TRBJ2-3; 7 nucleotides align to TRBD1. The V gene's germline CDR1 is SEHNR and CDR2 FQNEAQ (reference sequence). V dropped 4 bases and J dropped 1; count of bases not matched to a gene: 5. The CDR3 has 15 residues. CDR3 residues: CASSSITGGTDTQYF. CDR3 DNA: TGTGCCAGCAGCTCTATAACAGGGGGCACAGATACGCAGTATTTT.